This T cell receptor (beta chain) was identified during a study of blood T cell repertoires in COVID-19 (dated by TCRdb to about 2020). In terms of the full investigation: Samples covering the acute and convalescent phases of COVID-19 were provided by collaborators in the United States, Italy and Spain. The material from the prospective study consisted of cDNA or gDNA derived from T cells, B-cell-depleted T cells, or PBMCs. Subjects who had been exposed to COVID-19, were actively infected with it, or had recovered from it provided the deeply sampled blood TCRbeta repertoires that made up the dataset. The repertoires were released in a freely available public database intended as a resource for research on the immune response to SARS-CoV-2. Samples came from the ongoing ImmuneRACE study (first 160 participants) plus 1,254 subjects from 6 global collaborators. Sample metadata almost always included a de-identified subject ID, COVID-19 status, age in years and sex. Where HLA class I and class II types were available, the types were taken from metadata supplied by the sample provider, not from assay-based typing.

V and J lose 2 bases and 2 bases, and a span of 6 bases separates them. Sequences SSHAT (CDR1) and FNYEAQ (CDR2) are obtained from the germline V gene (reference sequence). Spanning cysteine to phenylalanine, the CDR3 consists of 13 amino acids. The only DNA kept is the CDR3, 39 bases in frame from the first base. TCRbeta CDR3 regions were amplified from genomic DNA by means of the immunoSEQ Assay, a bias-controlled multiplex PCR. In the source study's methods: Nucleated cell counts per sample were estimated from amplification of reference gene primers within the assay. To quantify the absolute abundance of each unique TCRbeta CDR3 rearrangement, sequence reads were collapsed and filtered. For each sample, productive Simpson clonality was calculated as the square root of Simpson's diversity index across productive rearrangements. Not all clones reach the TCRdb copy of this immuneACCESS table, which keeps in-frame sequences only. Checked studies attribute under half of the gap to unresolved V genes and leave the rest unexplained. The DNA was the basis for D and trimming; V, J and clone size are from that table. In all, the sample holds approximately 160,000 clones, and 70% to 90% of those were seen once. The ten most abundant clones make up less than 10% of the sample.

One collaborating source in Seattle enrolled patients during active infection and followed them longitudinally through the course of disease. Each collaborating institution followed its own protocols to collect whole blood in K2EDTA tubes. For TCRbeta analysis, collaborators shipped samples in one of three forms: frozen whole blood, isolated PBMCs, or DNA extracted from either of those sample types. On the study overall, not on this receptor specifically: How much clinical and demographic metadata was included differed by source and by participant, and the metadata was provided uncurated.

Details on this clone: Its antigen is not yet known. No base quality information exists; no much larger clone differs at one position.

Sequenced sample: peripheral blood. The clonotype originates from a woman aged 60-70 years with COVID-19, enrolled during active disease. The V and J segments used are TRBV7-7 and TRBJ1-1, with no reliable assignment of the D segment. The sequenced DNA is TGTGCCAGCAGCTTATCGGGTAACACTGAAGCTTTCTTT. Its amino acids are CASSLSGNTEAFF.